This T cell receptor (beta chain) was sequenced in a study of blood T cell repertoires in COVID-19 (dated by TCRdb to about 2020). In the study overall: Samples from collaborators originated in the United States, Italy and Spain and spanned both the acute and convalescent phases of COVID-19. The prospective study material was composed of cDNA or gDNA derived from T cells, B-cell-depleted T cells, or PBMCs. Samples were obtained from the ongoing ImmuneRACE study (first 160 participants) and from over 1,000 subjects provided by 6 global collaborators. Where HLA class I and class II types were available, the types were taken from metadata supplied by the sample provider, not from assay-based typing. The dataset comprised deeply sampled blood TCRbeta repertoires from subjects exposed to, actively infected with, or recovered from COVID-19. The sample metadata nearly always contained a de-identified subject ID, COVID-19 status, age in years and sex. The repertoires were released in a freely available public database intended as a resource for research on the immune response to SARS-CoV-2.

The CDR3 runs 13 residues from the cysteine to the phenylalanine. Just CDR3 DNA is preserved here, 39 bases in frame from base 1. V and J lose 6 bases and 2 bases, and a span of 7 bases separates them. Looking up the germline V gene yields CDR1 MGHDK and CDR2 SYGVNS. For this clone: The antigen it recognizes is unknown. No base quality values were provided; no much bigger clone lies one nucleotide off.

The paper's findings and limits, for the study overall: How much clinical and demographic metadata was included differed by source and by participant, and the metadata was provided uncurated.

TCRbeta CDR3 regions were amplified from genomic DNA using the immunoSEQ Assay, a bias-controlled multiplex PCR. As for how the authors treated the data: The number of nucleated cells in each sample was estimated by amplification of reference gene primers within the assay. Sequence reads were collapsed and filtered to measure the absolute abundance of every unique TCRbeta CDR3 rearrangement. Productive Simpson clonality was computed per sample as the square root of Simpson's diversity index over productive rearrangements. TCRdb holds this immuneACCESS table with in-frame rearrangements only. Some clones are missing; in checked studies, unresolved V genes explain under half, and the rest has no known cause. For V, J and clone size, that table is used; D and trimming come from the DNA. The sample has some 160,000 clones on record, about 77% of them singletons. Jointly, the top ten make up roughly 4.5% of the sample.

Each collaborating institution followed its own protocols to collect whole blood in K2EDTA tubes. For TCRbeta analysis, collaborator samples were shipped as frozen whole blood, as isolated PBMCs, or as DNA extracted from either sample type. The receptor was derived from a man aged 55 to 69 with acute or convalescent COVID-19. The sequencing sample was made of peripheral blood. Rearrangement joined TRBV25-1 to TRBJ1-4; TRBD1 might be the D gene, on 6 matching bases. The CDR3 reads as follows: CASRDSTNEKLFF. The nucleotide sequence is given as TGTGCCAGCAGGGACAGCACTAATGAAAAACTGTTTTTT.